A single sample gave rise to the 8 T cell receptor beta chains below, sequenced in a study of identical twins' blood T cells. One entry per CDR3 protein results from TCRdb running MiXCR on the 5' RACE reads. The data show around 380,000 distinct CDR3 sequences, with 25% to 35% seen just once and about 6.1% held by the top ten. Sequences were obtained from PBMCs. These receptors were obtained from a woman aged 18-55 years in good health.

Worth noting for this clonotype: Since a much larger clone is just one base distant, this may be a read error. In DNA form, the CDR3 reads TGTGCCAGCAGCTTACAAGGGCGCGATTCACCCCTCCACTTT. This gives the protein CASSLQGRDSPLHF. The gene calls are TRBV7-8 and TRBJ1-6; D unresolved. The CDR3 loop spans 14 amino acids. Germline CDR1 reads SGHVS; CDR2 reads FQNEAQ. Trimming removed 2 bases from V and 8 bases from J, with 10 bases in between. Full variable domain (remainder filled in from reference TRBV7-8 and TRBJ1-6): GAGVSQSPRYKVAKRGQDVALRCDPISGHVSLFWYQQALGQGPEFLTYFQNEAQLDKSGLPSDRFFAERPEGSVSTLKIQRTQQEDSAVYLCASSLQGRDSPLHFGNGTRLTVT.

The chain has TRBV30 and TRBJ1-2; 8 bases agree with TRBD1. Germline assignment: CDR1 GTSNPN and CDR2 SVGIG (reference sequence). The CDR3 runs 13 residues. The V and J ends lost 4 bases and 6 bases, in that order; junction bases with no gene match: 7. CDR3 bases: TGTGCCTGGACCCAGGGGGCGATCGATGGCTACACCTTC. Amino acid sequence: CAWTQGAIDGYTF.

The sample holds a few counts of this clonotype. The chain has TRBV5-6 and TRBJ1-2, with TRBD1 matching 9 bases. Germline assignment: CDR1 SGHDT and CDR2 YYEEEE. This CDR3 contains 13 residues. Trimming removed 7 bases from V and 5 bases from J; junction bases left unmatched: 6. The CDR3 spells CASRTGEGYGYTF. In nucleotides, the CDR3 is TGTGCCAGCCGGACAGGGGAGGGATATGGCTACACCTTC.

DNA of the CDR3: TGCGCCAGCAGCCAAGCGGGACTAGTCTTGGATGAGCAGTTCTTC. Amino acids: CASSQAGLVLDEQFF. This chain uses TRBV4-3 with TRBJ2-1, with 8 bases identical to TRBD2. Germline values: CDR1 LGHNA, CDR2 YSLEER. There are 15 residues in the CDR3. V was clipped by 1 base and J by 8 bases; unmatched bases: 7.

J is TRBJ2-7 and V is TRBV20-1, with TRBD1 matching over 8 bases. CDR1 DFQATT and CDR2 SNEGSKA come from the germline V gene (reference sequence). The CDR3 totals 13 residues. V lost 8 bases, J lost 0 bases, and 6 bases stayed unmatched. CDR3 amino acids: CSSGQGSSYEQYF. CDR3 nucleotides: TGCAGTTCCGGACAGGGAAGCTCCTACGAGCAGTACTTC.

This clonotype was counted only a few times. CDR3 coding DNA: TGCAGTGCTCTCCCCCTATTGAGGGATTCAGAGACCCAGTACTTC. It encodes CSALPLLRDSETQYF. V usage is TRBV20-1 and J usage is TRBJ2-5; TRBD2 is a possible D gene (5 bases). CDR3 size: 15 residues. V was shortened by 5 bases and J by 4 bases, with 20 bases between the two germline ends. Per the germline V gene, CDR1 is DFQATT and CDR2 is SNEGSKA (reference sequence).

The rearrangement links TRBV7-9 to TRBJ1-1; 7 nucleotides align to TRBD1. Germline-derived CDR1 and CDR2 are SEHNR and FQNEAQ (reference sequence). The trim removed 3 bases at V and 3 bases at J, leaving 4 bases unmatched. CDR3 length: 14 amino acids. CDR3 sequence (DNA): TGTGCCAGCAGCTTGGGACAGAGCCACACTGAAGCTTTCTTT. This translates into CASSLGQSHTEAFF.

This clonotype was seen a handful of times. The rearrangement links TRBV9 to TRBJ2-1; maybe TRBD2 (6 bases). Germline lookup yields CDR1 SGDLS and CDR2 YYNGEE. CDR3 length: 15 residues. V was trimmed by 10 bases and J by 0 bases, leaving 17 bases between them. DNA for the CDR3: TGTGCCCGCACCAATAGCGGTAACTCCTACAATGAGCAGTTCTTC. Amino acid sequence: CARTNSGNSYNEQFF.